The source of this T cell receptor beta chain is a study of cytomegalovirus exposure and HLA in healthy donors. General study results and limits: Common viral pathogens (according to a later analysis) appeared linked to several of the most significant clusters. In a later analysis, compared with equally common non-associated chains, HLA-associated beta chains were more expanded. Relative to the roughly 640-donor mean, N-insertions were reportedly fewer in an Asian-associated ancestry cluster in a later analysis.

The PCR was carried out with 60 Vbeta primers and 13 Jbeta primers. The repertoire was sequenced with immunoSEQ multiplex PCR; TCRdb's copy has only in-frame clones and lacks some. Here the sample spans under 130,000 clones, around four fifths being singletons. This CDR3 contains 16 residues. Germline-derived CDR1 and CDR2 are SGHRS and YFSETQ. Trimming removed 3 bases from V and 5 bases from J; junction bases left unmatched: 12. A word on this clone: Its antigen is currently unknown.

Input material: PBMCs. The receptor was derived from a woman in her 40s in good health and CMV-seropositive. The chain uses TRBV5-1 and TRBJ2-3, with 7 bases fitting TRBD2. CDR3 in DNA: TGCGCCAGCAGCTCGCGGGACTATTTTTCCGGAGATACGCAGTATTTT. Amino acids: CASSSRDYFSGDTQYF.